Detailed here is one T cell receptor beta chain. Its target is not known. This sample includes further DNA sequences coding for the same CDR3. This record belongs to a study of shared clonotypes between healthy human individuals. Looking at the study overall: The study used three CD4 naive, three CD4 memory, two CD8 naive and one CD8 memory plate per donor. General study results and limits: Naive CD4 clonotypes were shared across a few donors at roughly 5.5%. On the whole, naive subsets had larger estimated richness than memory subsets had. It was the non-shared clonotypes that had lower generation probabilities than clonotypes shared by all four donors.

TCRdb's table, derived via immunoSEQ multiplex PCR, lists solely in-frame clones and lacks some. The data show some 2,500,000 clones, roughly 93% seen once. The TCR sequence derives from a man younger than 30 in good health. Some clones in this sample may be carry-over from other donors' samples. Sequencing was done on a sample of naive CD4+ T cells from PBMCs. Subset specified: CD45RA+ positively selected.

DNA for the CDR3: TGTGCCTGGAGTGTACTTAACTATGGCTACACCTTC. Protein product: CAWSVLNYGYTF. The chain combines TRBV30 with TRBJ1-2; no clear D. The germline V and J ends were trimmed by 0 bases and 1 base, with 3 bases remaining between them. This CDR3 is built from 12 residues. The germline V gene has CDR1 GTSNPN and CDR2 SVGIG (reference sequence).